Each of the 32 T cell receptor beta chains below was sequenced from the same sample in a study of shared clonotypes between healthy human individuals (dated by TCRdb to the early 2020s). Library prep was done by the immunoSEQ multiplex PCR assay. TCRdb provides this immuneACCESS table in a form limited to in-frame rearrangements. Some clones are lacking; in checked studies, under half of them reflect an unresolved V gene, and why the rest are absent is not known. The table for this sample lists under 600,000 clones; 70% to 80% of them were counted only once. Of the sample, about 11% is held by the ten largest clones. The sample was PBMCs. All receptors come from a woman in her thirties or forties in good health. Some clones in this sample may be carry-over from other donors' samples.

In its sample, this clone was seen a few times. The rearrangement uses TRBV6-5 and TRBJ2-1, with D maybe TRBD1 (6 bases). The V gene's germline CDR1 is MNHEY and CDR2 SVGAGI. The CDR3 length is 14 residues. The V end lost 4 bases, the J end lost 4 bases, and 11 bases lay between the germline ends. CDR3 region: CASSSRTDYNEQFF. CDR3 sequence (DNA): TGTGCCAGCAGTTCCCGGACAGATTACAATGAGCAGTTCTTC.

The chain couples TRBV18 to TRBJ2-2; the D is unclear. The length of the CDR3 is 16 residues. The V and J ends lost 2 bases and 5 bases respectively, with 15 bases between them. Germline V gene sequence: CDR1 KGHSH, CDR2 LQKENI. In nucleotides, the CDR3 is TGTGCCAGCTCACCATTCCCCTCCGAGTCGACCGGGGAGCTGTTTTTT. As protein: CASSPFPSESTGELFF.

This clone was seen once. CDR3 nucleotides: TGTGCCAGCAGCAAAGAGGGGGACAAAGGGAATGAGCAGTTCTTC. Its protein product is CASSKEGDKGNEQFF. The V call is TRBV21-1, the J call TRBJ2-1; the table's D call, TRBD1, was not checked against the DNA. TRBV21-1 counts as a pseudogene. This CDR3 has 15 amino acids.

This sequence joins TRBV30 and TRBJ2-7; TRBD1 might be the D (5 bases). The CDR3 has 12 residues. Trimming pared 4 bases from V and 3 bases from J, leaving 10 bases between. Per the germline V gene, CDR1 is GTSNPN and CDR2 is SVGIG (reference sequence). CDR3 nucleotide sequence: TGTGCCTGGACAGGGATCGGCTACGAGCAGTACTTC. It codes for CAWTGIGYEQYF.

This sequence joins TRBV7-3 and TRBJ2-1; TRBD2 agrees at 8 bases. The junction had 7 bases not matched to a gene; V was cut back by 5 bases and J by 4 bases. The CDR3 is made up of 15 amino acids. Germline V gene lookup returns CDR1 SGHTA and CDR2 FQGTGA. The CDR3 loop reads CASSRSGRGYNEQFF. CDR3 DNA: TGTGCCAGCAGCAGGAGCGGGAGAGGTTACAATGAGCAGTTCTTC. The whole variable domain, remainder taken from reference TRBV7-3 and TRBJ2-1, is GAGVSQTPSNKVTEKGKYVELRCDPISGHTALYWYRQSLGQGPEFLIYFQGTGAADDSGLPNDRFFAVRPEGSVSTLKIQRTERGDSAVYLCASSRSGRGYNEQFFGPGTRLTVL.

This clone was observed a single time. This sequence joins TRBV18 and TRBJ2-2; TRBD1 is a possible D gene (6 bases). The CDR3 length is 16 residues. V gave up 3 bases and J gave up 2 bases, with 13 bases separating them. In germline, CDR1 is KGHSH, CDR2 LQKENI. The CDR3 spells CASSPLQGSNTGELFF. The CDR3 region has the DNA TGTGCCAGCTCACCTCTTCAGGGGTCTAACACCGGGGAGCTGTTTTTT.

The chain is built from TRBV28 and TRBJ2-1, with D possibly TRBD2 on 5 matching bases. V lost 5 bases and J 0 bases, leaving 11 bases between the germline ends. The CDR3 sequence is 15 residues long. CDR1 and CDR2 (germline): MDHEN, SYDVKM. The CDR3 reads CASSRRRSSYNEQFF. The CDR3 region has the DNA TGTGCCAGCAGTCGACGGAGGAGCTCCTACAATGAGCAGTTCTTC.

J is TRBJ2-5 and V is TRBV7-3; the D call may be TRBD1 or TRBD2 (5 bases each). Germline CDR1 SGHTA, CDR2 FQGTGA. Trimming left V 5 bases short and J 3 bases short, with 10 bases between. This CDR3 is 13 amino acids long. CDR3 sequence reads: CASSTGAKETQYF. Here the CDR3 DNA reads TGTGCCAGCAGCACCGGGGCAAAAGAGACCCAGTACTTC. Full variable domain (remainder filled in from reference TRBV7-3 and TRBJ2-5): GAGVSQTPSNKVTEKGKYVELRCDPISGHTALYWYRQSLGQGPEFLIYFQGTGAADDSGLPNDRFFAVRPEGSVSTLKIQRTERGDSAVYLCASSTGAKETQYFGPGTRLLVL.

The chain is built from TRBV5-1 and TRBJ2-1, with D perhaps matching TRBD1 or TRBD2 (5 bases each). Germline lookup yields CDR1 SGHRS and CDR2 YFSETQ. The CDR3 extends over 15 amino acids. V shed 4 bases and J shed 6 bases, with 17 bases lying between them. CDR3 residues: CASSPRGPPGNEQFF. The CDR3 nucleotides read TGCGCCAGCAGCCCGAGGGGCCCCCCCGGCAATGAGCAGTTCTTC.

CDR3 protein: CASSSPSGGNGNTIYF. Here the CDR3 DNA reads TGTGCCAGCAGTTCCCCTTCGGGGGGCAATGGAAACACCATATATTTT. This chain links TRBV28 with TRBJ1-3, with a weak D call TRBD1 (6 bases). V lost 4 bases, J lost 3 bases, and 16 bases lay in between. The length of the CDR3 is 16 residues. Germline V gene sequence: CDR1 MDHEN, CDR2 SYDVKM. Filled out from reference TRBV28 and TRBJ1-3, the complete variable domain reads DVKVTQSSRYLVKRTGEKVFLECVQDMDHENMFWYRQDPGLGLRLIYFSYDVKMKEKGDIPEGYSVSREKKERFSLILESASTNQTSMYLCASSSPSGGNGNTIYFGEGSWLTVV.

The rearrangement uses TRBV7-2 and TRBJ2-1; the match to TRBD2 covers 9 bases. V was pared by 2 bases and J by 4 bases, with 6 bases of the junction left unmatched. CDR1 is SGHTA, CDR2 FQGNSA, per germline. The CDR3 spans 16 residues. CDR3 DNA: TGTGCCAGCAGCTTAAACTTAGCGGGGGCTTACAATGAGCAGTTCTTC. Encoded protein: CASSLNLAGAYNEQFF.

V usage is TRBV19 and J usage is TRBJ1-5; D is uncertain. CDR3 length: 12 residues. The V end lost 9 bases, the J end lost 2 bases, and 8 bases lay between the germline ends. In germline, CDR1 is LNHDA, CDR2 SQIVND (reference sequence). The CDR3 coding sequence is TGTGCCAGAGACCCCCGCAATCAGCCCCAGCATTTT. Translation gives CARDPRNQPQHF.

In its sample, this clone was seen a few times. The CDR3 DNA follows: TGTGCCAGCAGCCTGGGACTAGCAGTCTACGAGCAGTACTTC. Protein: CASSLGLAVYEQYF. V gene TRBV7-8 combines with J gene TRBJ2-7; 9 bases align to TRBD2. This CDR3 is 14 amino acids long. With V trimmed by 5 bases and J by 3 bases, 5 bases remained unmatched. CDR1 is SGHVS, CDR2 FQNEAQ, per germline.

The chain recombines TRBV9 with TRBJ1-3; TRBD1 might be the D (5 bases). The CDR3 loop spans 15 amino acids. Deletions cut 4 bases from V and 3 bases from J, with 14 bases between. Per the germline V gene, CDR1 is SGDLS and CDR2 is YYNGEE. CDR3 bases: TGTGCCAGCAGCCCGAGACAGAGTCGTGGAAACACCATATATTTT. As protein: CASSPRQSRGNTIYF. The full variable domain, its missing parts supplied by reference TRBV9 and TRBJ1-3, is DSGVTQTPKHLITATGQRVTLRCSPRSGDLSVYWYQQSLDQGLQFLIQYYNGEERAKGNILERFSAQQFPDLHSELNLSSLELGDSALYFCASSPRQSRGNTIYFGEGSWLTVV.

The chain uses TRBV5-1 and TRBJ2-7; tentatively, D is TRBD1 or TRBD2 (6 bases each). The CDR3 contains 16 residues. Per the germline V gene, CDR1 is SGHRS and CDR2 is YFSETQ. Trimming cost V 4 bases and J 1 base, with 18 bases left between them. This CDR3 reads CASSIRGPSESYEQYF. The CDR3 DNA is TGCGCCAGCAGCATCCGGGGGCCTAGCGAATCCTACGAGCAGTACTTC.

A few counts support this clone. A much larger clone is a single base away; this may be a read error. The CDR3 ends on some other residue instead of the conserved phenylalanine or tryptophan, so this is likely a read error. The chain links TRBV18 to TRBJ2-7; the D gene could be TRBD1 or TRBD2 (5 bases each). In germline, CDR1 is KGHSH, CDR2 LQKENI. The CDR3 covers 13 residues. The ends were cut back, 0 bases at V and 2 bases at J, with 5 bases in the middle. CDR3 sequence: CASSPPGAYEQYL. The CDR3, as DNA: TGTGCCAGCTCACCACCGGGGGCCTACGAGCAGTACCTC.

This chain uses TRBV28 with TRBJ1-1, with 8 bases aligning to TRBD1. V trimming: 5 bases; J trimming: 6 bases; junction bases outside the gene matches: 5. Germline CDR1 is MDHEN and CDR2 is SYDVKM. The CDR3 contains 13 residues. CDR3 in amino acids: CASSVGQVAEAFF. The CDR3 region has the DNA TGTGCCAGCAGTGTGGGACAGGTGGCTGAAGCTTTCTTT.

The chain employs TRBV7-9 and TRBJ2-1; 9 positions agree with TRBD1. The CDR3 consists of 15 residues. V dropped 5 bases and J dropped 4; count of bases not matched to a gene: 6. CDR1 is SEHNR, CDR2 FQNEAQ, per germline (reference sequence). The CDR3 sequence is CASSETGGGYNEQFF. The CDR3 DNA reads TGTGCCAGCAGCGAAACAGGGGGCGGGTACAATGAGCAGTTCTTC.

The J gene is TRBJ2-7, the V gene TRBV5-6; TRBD1 aligns across 8 bases. The CDR3 is 16 amino acids. The V and J ends lost 3 bases and 7 bases, in that order; junction bases with no gene match: 15. Per germline, CDR1 SGHDT and CDR2 YYEEEE. For the CDR3, the DNA is TGTGCCAGCAGCTCCAGGGGACAGGTCCCTACTAGTGAGCAGTACTTC. Residues: CASSSRGQVPTSEQYF.

This clone was detected ten times or more. Other DNA variants within this sample encode the same CDR3. V gene TRBV11-3 combines with J gene TRBJ2-1; D unresolved. Germline-derived CDR1 and CDR2 are SGHNT and YENEEA. CDR3 length equals 14 residues. V was cut by 1 base and J by 0 bases, with 4 bases left in between. CDR3 nucleotide sequence: TGTGCCAGCAGCTTAGGAGGCTCCTACAATGAGCAGTTCTTC. This encodes CASSLGGSYNEQFF.

The chain carries TRBV2 and TRBJ2-2; 9 bases are shared with TRBD2. The length of the CDR3 is 16 residues. Germline-derived CDR1 and CDR2 are SNHLY and FYNNEI. V was pared by 2 bases and J by 4 bases, with 5 bases of the junction left unmatched. DNA for the CDR3: TGTGCCAGCAGTGAAAGGGTAGCGGGAGCCACCGGGGAGCTGTTTTTT. It encodes CASSERVAGATGELFF.

This rearrangement joins TRBV5-1 to TRBJ1-2; possibly TRBD1 for D (5 bases). V gave up 4 bases and J gave up 6 bases, with 10 bases separating them. This CDR3 has 12 amino acids. CDR1 and CDR2 from the germline V gene are SGHRS and YFSETQ. The CDR3 sequence: CASSVGGDGYTF. CDR3 DNA sequence: TGCGCCAGCAGCGTTGGGGGGGATGGCTACACCTTC.

The chain has TRBV9 and TRBJ2-5, with 10 bases fitting TRBD2. The V gene's germline CDR1 is SGDLS and CDR2 YYNGEE. Germline trimming cut 4 bases from V and 5 bases from J; bases unmatched to any gene: 17. The CDR3 contains 18 residues. The CDR3 region has the DNA TGTGCCAGCAGCCCCCGCGAAAGGGCTAGCGGGAGCTTGGAGACCCAGTACTTC. Protein: CASSPRERASGSLETQYF.

V usage is TRBV21-1 and J usage is TRBJ1-5. TRBV21-1 counts as a pseudogene. The CDR3 runs 15 residues. The DNA for the CDR3 is TGTGCCAGCAGCATCCCCGGGTCCCCGAATCAGCCCCAGCATTTT. Its translation is CASSIPGSPNQPQHF.

As concerns this clone: A far larger clone is one base from this, pointing to a likely read error. This sample also contains other DNA sequences that code for the same CDR3. The V gene is TRBV27, the J gene TRBJ2-7, with a tentative D call TRBD1 (7 bases). The CDR3 sequence is 16 residues long. The germline V gene encodes CDR1 MNHEY and CDR2 SMNVEV (reference sequence). CDR3 sequence reads: CASSPTPGGSSYEQYF. DNA for the CDR3: TGTGCCAGCAGCCCCACGCCAGGGGGGAGCTCCTACGAGCAATACTTC.

The chain couples TRBV9 to TRBJ1-5; possible D gene TRBD1, 6 bases. Germline values: CDR1 SGDLS, CDR2 YYNGEE. Trimming took 3 bases from V and 5 from J, leaving 15 bases between them. The CDR3 sequence is 15 residues long. The CDR3 sequence is CASSALGQRDQPQHF. The CDR3 region has the DNA TGTGCCAGCAGCGCCCTAGGACAGAGGGATCAGCCCCAGCATTTT.

As to this clone: An end of the junction differs from the germline gene, which may be a read error. The chain has TRBV7-7 and TRBJ2-7; a possible D gene is TRBD2 (5 bases). The CDR3 consists of 13 residues. Germline V CDR1 and CDR2: SSHAT, FNYEAQ (reference sequence). CDR3 coding DNA: TGTGCTAGCAGCCCAAACGCGGGTTACGAGCAGTACTTC. Protein product: CASSPNAGYEQYF.

The chain couples TRBV7-9 to TRBJ2-7; no clear D. Trimming took off 2 bases at V and 7 bases at J, with 9 bases between the two ends. CDR3 length equals 12 residues. CDR1 SEHNR and CDR2 FQNEAQ come from the germline V gene (reference sequence). The DNA of the CDR3 is TGTGCCAGCAGCTTAAGTAGGTGGGAGCAGTACTTC. Translation gives CASSLSRWEQYF. The entire variable domain, with the rest obtained from reference TRBV7-9 and TRBJ2-7, is as follows: DTGVSQNPRHKITKRGQNVTFRCDPISEHNRLYWYRQTLGQGPEFLTYFQNEAQLEKSRLLSDRFSAERPKGSFSTLEIQRTEQGDSAMYLCASSLSRWEQYFGPGTRLTVT.

The rearrangement uses TRBV4-2 and TRBJ1-1, with D possibly matching TRBD1 (5 bases). Germline CDR1 and CDR2: LGHNA and YNFKEQ. The CDR3 runs to 17 residues. Trimming shortened V by 0 bases and J by 1 base, and 15 bases separated the two germline ends. This CDR3 reads CASSQDLRSGGNTEAFF. CDR3 coding DNA: TGTGCCAGCAGCCAAGATCTAAGGTCGGGGGGGAACACTGAAGCTTTCTTT.

Concerning this clone itself: One junction end does not reproduce the germline sequence, and a read error may be involved. The V gene is TRBV7-7, the J gene TRBJ1-1, with D unresolved. The CDR3 extends over 13 amino acids. Germline lookup yields CDR1 SSHAT and CDR2 FNYEAQ (reference sequence). The CDR3 protein is CASSPQLNTEAFF. The CDR3 region has the DNA TGTGCTAGCAGCCCACAGCTGAACACTGAAGCTTTCTTT.

This rearrangement joins TRBV7-9 to TRBJ2-1; D perhaps matches TRBD2 (5 bases). The CDR3 loop spans 15 amino acids. V lost 4 bases to trimming and J lost 6 bases, with 16 bases between them. Looked up from germline, CDR1 is SEHNR and CDR2 is FQNEAQ (reference sequence). The CDR3 is CASSSVARTLNEQFF. CDR3 coding DNA: TGTGCCAGCAGCTCAGTAGCGAGGACTCTCAATGAGCAGTTCTTC.

The chain is built from TRBV5-5 and TRBJ2-7; the match to TRBD1 covers 8 bases. Trimming took 3 bases from V and 4 from J; bases not matched to a gene: 6. This CDR3 spans 14 amino acids. In germline, CDR1 is SGHKS, CDR2 YYEKEE (reference sequence). CDR3 in DNA: TGTGCCAGCAGCTGGACAGGGCAATCGTACGAGCAGTACTTC. As protein: CASSWTGQSYEQYF. The whole variable domain, remainder taken from reference TRBV5-5 and TRBJ2-7, is DAGVTQSPTHLIKTRGQQVTLRCSPISGHKSVSWYQQVLGQGPQFIFQYYEKEERGRGNFPDRFSARQFPNYSSELNVNALLLGDSALYLCASSWTGQSYEQYFGPGTRLTVT.